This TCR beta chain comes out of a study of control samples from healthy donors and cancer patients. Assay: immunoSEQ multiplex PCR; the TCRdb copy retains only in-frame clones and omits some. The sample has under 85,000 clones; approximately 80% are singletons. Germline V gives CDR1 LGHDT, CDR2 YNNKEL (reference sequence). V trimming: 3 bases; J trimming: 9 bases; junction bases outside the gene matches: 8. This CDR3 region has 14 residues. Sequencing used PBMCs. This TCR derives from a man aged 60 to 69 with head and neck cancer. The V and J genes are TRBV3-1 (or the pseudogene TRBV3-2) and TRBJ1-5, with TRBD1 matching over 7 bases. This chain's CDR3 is CASSQGTVQGPQHF. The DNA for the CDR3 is TGTGCCAGCAGCCAGGGGACAGTCCAGGGGCCCCAGCATTTT.